Presented here are 23 T cell receptor beta chains from one specimen sequenced in a study of blood T cell repertoires in COVID-19. TCRdb keeps only in-frame clones here, not all; method: immunoSEQ multiplex PCR. The sample has 50,000 to 75,000 clones, about 70% seen once. Sequenced sample: peripheral blood. These receptors were collected from a human donor in a cohort sampled during active COVID-19.

This clone was recorded a few times. The chain combines TRBV19 with TRBJ2-6; possible D gene TRBD2, 5 bases. Germline CDR1 is LNHDA and CDR2 is SQIVND (reference sequence). Trimming took 4 bases from V and 1 from J, leaving 11 bases between them. There are 16 residues in the CDR3. The CDR3 sequence: CASSTLRGSGANVLTF. The CDR3, as DNA: TGTGCCAGTAGTACCCTACGGGGTTCTGGGGCCAACGTCCTGACTTTC. Supplemented by reference TRBV19 and TRBJ2-6, the full variable domain reads DGGITQSPKYLFRKEGQNVTLSCEQNLNHDAMYWYRQDPGQGLRLIYYSQIVNDFQKGDIAEGYSVSREKKESFPLTVTSAQKNPTAFYLCASSTLRGSGANVLTFGAGSRLTVL.

The CDR3 loop reads CASSLTTGLNYGYTF. The CDR3 region has the DNA TGTGCCAGCAGCTTGACGACAGGGTTGAACTATGGCTACACCTTC. J is TRBJ1-2 and V is TRBV5-4, with 7 positions matching TRBD1. This CDR3 region has 15 residues. The trim removed 1 base at V and 2 bases at J, leaving 5 bases unmatched. Germline-derived CDR1 and CDR2 are SGHNT and YYREEE (reference sequence).

This chain uses TRBV27 with TRBJ2-7, with 11 nucleotides matching TRBD1. J gave up 4 bases and V 6 bases, and 14 bases lay outside the gene matches. The CDR3 has 17 amino acids. From germline, CDR1 is MNHEY and CDR2 SMNVEV (reference sequence). The CDR3: CASRLRARGTGGYEQYF. The DNA for the CDR3 is TGTGCCAGCAGACTAAGGGCCCGCGGGACAGGGGGGTACGAGCAGTACTTC.

This chain connects TRBV11-2 to TRBJ2-3, with TRBD1 matching over 7 bases. Germline CDR1 and CDR2: SGHAT and FQNNGV. The CDR3 covers 15 residues. After removal of 4 bases from V and 2 bases from J, the junction contained 6 bases not matched to a gene. As DNA, the CDR3 is TGTGCCAGCAGCTACAGGGGATCCCACACAGATACGCAGTATTTT. It specifies CASSYRGSHTDTQYF.

The chain is built from TRBV9 and TRBJ2-3, with 9 bases identical to TRBD2. J gave up 4 bases and V 3 bases, and 12 bases lay outside the gene matches. This CDR3 region has 17 residues. Germline assignment: CDR1 SGDLS and CDR2 YYNGEE. CDR3 sequence reads: CASSAPMAGGPADTQYF. CDR3 coding DNA: TGTGCCAGCAGCGCGCCCATGGCGGGGGGGCCCGCAGATACGCAGTATTTT.

This chain links TRBV6-5 with TRBJ1-5; 8 bases match TRBD1. The germline V gene has CDR1 MNHEY and CDR2 SVGAGI. The CDR3 length is 14 residues. V dropped 9 bases and J dropped 2; count of bases not matched to a gene: 6. Here the CDR3 DNA reads TGTGCCAGTATTACAGGGGGAGGCAATCAGCCCCAGCATTTT. Translation: CASITGGGNQPQHF.

This chain uses TRBV6-6 with TRBJ1-1; 8 nucleotides match TRBD1. V shed 7 bases, J shed 4 bases, and the junction held 5 bases outside the gene matches. This CDR3 has 13 amino acids. CDR1 and CDR2 from the germline V gene are MNHNY and SVGAGI (reference sequence). CDR3: CASTTGVFTEAFF. DNA of the CDR3: TGTGCCAGCACGACAGGGGTGTTCACTGAAGCTTTCTTT.

The V gene is TRBV5-1, the J gene TRBJ2-5, with TRBD2 matching over 9 bases. V shed 0 bases, J shed 5 bases, and the junction held 2 bases outside the gene matches. The CDR3 extends over 14 amino acids. CDR1 is SGHRS, CDR2 YFSETQ, per germline. This chain's CDR3 is CASSLALAGETQYF. CDR3 DNA: TGCGCCAGCAGCTTGGCACTAGCGGGTGAGACCCAGTACTTC.

The chain uses TRBV28 and TRBJ2-1, with D maybe TRBD2 (7 bases). CDR3 size: 13 residues. V lost 5 bases and J lost 7, with 12 bases in between. The germline CDR1 and CDR2 sequences are MDHEN and SYDVKM. CDR3 protein: CASSRGASNEQFF. The DNA for the CDR3 is TGTGCCAGCAGTCGGGGGGCGTCGAATGAGCAGTTCTTC.

The rearrangement uses TRBV5-4 and TRBJ2-2; 11 bases fit TRBD2. Germline V lookup: CDR1 SGHNT, CDR2 YYREEE (reference sequence). J was trimmed by 2 bases and V by 4 bases; bases with no gene match: 4. This CDR3 is built from 16 residues. In nucleotides, the CDR3 is TGTGCCAGCAGCATGACTAGCGGGGCCAACACCGGGGAGCTGTTTTTT. Protein: CASSMTSGANTGELFF.

This sequence joins TRBV10-3 and TRBJ1-2, with 8 bases matching TRBD1. This CDR3 has 13 residues. V gave up 4 bases and J gave up 7 bases; unmatched junction bases: 5. Germline CDR1 reads ENHRY; CDR2 reads SYGVKD. The CDR3 region is CAISADRDRGYTF. CDR3 bases: TGTGCCATCAGTGCGGACAGGGATCGTGGCTACACCTTC.

This clone was observed a single time. The chain carries TRBV6-2 or TRBV6-3 and TRBJ2-1; perhaps TRBD1 as D (5 bases). The CDR3 length is 15 residues. Germline V gene data show CDR1 as MNHEY and CDR2 as SVGEGT. V was shortened by 0 bases and J by 7 bases, with 13 bases between the two germline ends. The CDR3 region has the DNA TGTGCCAGCAGTTACTCAGGGGTCCGGTGGAATGAGCAGTTCTTC. As protein: CASSYSGVRWNEQFF.

The chain combines TRBV7-2 with TRBJ2-4, with TRBD2 identical over 10 bases. This CDR3 comprises 14 residues. The J segment lost 6 bases and the V segment lost 5 bases, leaving 4 bases of the junction unmatched. Germline V lookup: CDR1 SGHTA, CDR2 FQGNSA. CDR3 coding DNA: TGTGCCAGCAGCATTAGCGGGGGGCGAAACATTCAGTACTTC. It encodes CASSISGGRNIQYF.

The CDR3: CASNIGGYAAYEQYF. CDR3 bases: TGTGCCAGCAACATCGGGGGGTACGCGGCCTACGAGCAGTACTTC. The V and J genes are TRBV6-6 and TRBJ2-7, with 7 bases fitting TRBD2. The V gene end was trimmed by 7 bases and the J gene end by 2 bases; junction bases not matched to a gene: 11. The CDR3 loop spans 15 amino acids. CDR1 MNHNY and CDR2 SVGAGI come from the germline V gene (reference sequence).

The gene calls are TRBV5-1 and TRBJ2-1; 7 bases fit TRBD1. From germline, CDR1 is SGHRS and CDR2 YFSETQ. The V and J ends lost 4 bases and 7 bases, in that order; junction bases with no gene match: 11. The CDR3 is made up of 15 amino acids. The CDR3 here is CASSGGQTDANEQFF. In DNA form, the CDR3 reads TGCGCCAGCAGCGGGGGACAGACCGATGCTAATGAGCAGTTCTTC.

This chain uses TRBV6-2 or TRBV6-3 with TRBJ2-7, with 10 bases lining up with TRBD1. CDR1 MNHEY and CDR2 SVGEGT come from the germline V gene. The CDR3 runs to 14 residues. The V segment lost 6 bases and the J segment 7 bases; nucleotides outside the gene matches: 9. This chain's CDR3 is CASSHDRGRGEQYF. CDR3 nucleotide sequence: TGTGCCAGCAGCCACGACAGGGGGCGAGGAGAGCAGTACTTC.

The chain recombines TRBV4-3 with TRBJ2-1; D is unclear. Germline CDR1 reads LGHNA; CDR2 reads YSLEER. V was cut by 0 bases and J by 5 bases, with 17 bases left in between. CDR3 size: 17 residues. This chain's CDR3 is CASSQEYNQVVHNEQFF. CDR3 in DNA: TGCGCCAGCAGCCAAGAGTACAACCAGGTAGTCCACAATGAGCAGTTCTTC.

This clone appeared many times. V usage is TRBV10-2 and J usage is TRBJ1-5; the D gene is possibly TRBD1 (6 bases). The V gene's germline CDR1 is WSHSY and CDR2 SAAADI. The V and J ends lost 2 bases and 7 bases respectively, with 15 bases between them. This CDR3 is built from 15 residues. The CDR3 loop is CASSETGLPWQPQHF. CDR3 sequence (DNA): TGCGCCAGCAGTGAGACAGGGTTACCCTGGCAGCCCCAGCATTTT.

This clone was picked up one time. V gene TRBV23-1 combines with J gene TRBJ2-1; TRBD1 matches at 9 bases. TRBV23-1 belongs to the ORF category, with a function that is uncertain. V lost 1 base, J lost 6 bases, and 4 bases stayed unmatched. The CDR3 is made up of 15 amino acids. CDR3 in amino acids: CASSQLRQGGNEQFF. CDR3 nucleotides: TGCGCCAGCAGTCAATTGAGACAGGGGGGCAATGAGCAGTTCTTC.

The chain carries TRBV19 and TRBJ1-1; D ambiguous. The germline V and J ends were trimmed by 5 bases and 5 bases, with 15 bases remaining between them. The CDR3 has 14 residues. Germline V gene sequence: CDR1 LNHDA, CDR2 SQIVND (reference sequence). The CDR3 DNA is TGTGCCAGTAGTTCGCGGACCCAGCGGACTGAAGCTTTCTTT. Protein: CASSSRTQRTEAFF.

This rearrangement joins TRBV27 to TRBJ1-2, with 9 positions matching TRBD1. The CDR3 spans 15 residues. Germline trimming cut 4 bases from V and 7 bases from J; bases unmatched to any gene: 10. The germline V gene has CDR1 MNHEY and CDR2 SMNVEV (reference sequence). CDR3 nucleotide sequence: TGTGCCAGCAGTTCACTAGGACAGGGGAATGGTGGCTACACCTTC. Translating it yields CASSSLGQGNGGYTF.

The CDR3 region is CASRLIRAGGQETQYF. The CDR3 bases are TGTGCAAGTCGCTTAATTCGGGCGGGGGGACAAGAGACCCAGTACTTC. The rearrangement links TRBV12-2 to TRBJ2-5; the DNA was not compared with TRBD2, the D call given in the table. TRBV12-2 is assigned pseudogene status. The CDR3 sequence is 16 residues long.

This chain joins TRBV21-1 and TRBJ2-4; the DNA was not used to check the table's D call, TRBD2. TRBV21-1 is a listed pseudogene. The CDR3 has 18 amino acids. The CDR3 region has the DNA TGTGCCAGCAGCAAAATTAATAAGGTTCGACTAGCCAAAAACATTCAGTACTTC. It codes for CASSKINKVRLAKNIQYF.